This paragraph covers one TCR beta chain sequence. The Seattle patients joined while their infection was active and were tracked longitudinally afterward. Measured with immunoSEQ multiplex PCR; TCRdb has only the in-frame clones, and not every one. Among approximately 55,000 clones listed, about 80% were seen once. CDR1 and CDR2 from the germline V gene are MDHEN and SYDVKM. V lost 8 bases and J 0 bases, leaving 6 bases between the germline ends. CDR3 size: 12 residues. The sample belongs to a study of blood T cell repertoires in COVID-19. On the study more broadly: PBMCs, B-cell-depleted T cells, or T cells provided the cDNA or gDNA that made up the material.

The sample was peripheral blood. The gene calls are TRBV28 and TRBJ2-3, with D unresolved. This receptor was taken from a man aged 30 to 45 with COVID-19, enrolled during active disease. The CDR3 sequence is CASVASTDTQYF. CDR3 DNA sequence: TGTGCCAGCGTGGCTAGCACAGATACGCAGTATTTT.